Here is one T cell receptor (beta chain) with its context. The CDR3 runs to 15 residues. CDR1 is SGHAT, CDR2 FQDESV, per germline (reference sequence). With 7 bases removed from V and 5 bases from J, the gap between germline ends came to 20 bases. The source of the sample is a study of shared clonotypes between healthy human individuals. The healthy adult donors were HIV-negative and reported no recent acute infections or vaccinations. The authors loaded around 190 ng DNA, 27,000 or so T cell genomes, into sorted-subset replicate PCRs. The data were produced by immunoSEQ multiplex PCR, yet TCRdb's version contains in-frame clones alone and is incomplete. The table lists 2 million to 2.5 million clones, around 95% of them singletons.

Sequences were obtained from naive CD4+ T cells sorted from blood. The subset: CD45RA+ positively selected. This TCR was sampled from a man aged 18 to 30 in good health. The chain couples TRBV11-1 to TRBJ2-5; D possibly corresponds to TRBD2 (5 bases). CDR3 in DNA: TGTGCCAGCATCATGGAGGACTGGAGGCCGGAGACCCAGTACTTC. It codes for CASIMEDWRPETQYF.